These 9 T cell receptor beta chains came from one sample sequenced in a study of neoadjuvant nivolumab and ipilimumab in lung cancer. The assay was immunoSEQ multiplex PCR, and TCRdb's table has in-frame clones only and misses some. The sample holds around 20,000 clones; under 80% are singletons and the top ten take over 6%. The sequences come from tumor tissue, collected after neoadjuvant nivolumab, alone or with ipilimumab, at or shortly before surgery. These receptors were collected from an adult with non-small cell lung cancer.

In DNA form, the CDR3 reads TGTGCCTGGAGTGTAAGCGGGAGTAGGGCAGATACGCAGTATTTT. Translating gives CAWSVSGSRADTQYF. The J gene is TRBJ2-3, the V gene TRBV30; 8 bases fit TRBD2. Germline-derived CDR1 and CDR2 are GTSNPN and SVGIG (reference sequence). The CDR3 extends over 15 amino acids. The V and J ends lost 0 bases and 4 bases, in that order; junction bases with no gene match: 6. Using reference TRBV30 and TRBJ2-3 for the parts outside the CDR3, the full variable domain is SQTIHQWPATLVQPVGSPLSLECTVEGTSNPNLYWYRQAAGRGLQLLFYSVGIGQISSEVPQNLSASRPQDRQFILSSKKLLLSDSGFYLCAWSVSGSRADTQYFGPGTRLTVL.

Judged by abundance, this clone is large. The J gene is TRBJ2-1, the V gene TRBV11-2; D perhaps matches TRBD2 (6 bases). The CDR3 has 15 residues. The ends were cut back, 2 bases at V and 7 bases at J, with 15 bases in the middle. CDR1 is SGHAT and CDR2 is FQNNGV in the germline V gene. CDR3 sequence: CASSLIPGATNEQFF. CDR3 DNA: TGTGCCAGCAGCTTAATCCCGGGAGCCACGAATGAGCAGTTCTTC.

This clone has just one count. The chain has TRBV5-4 and TRBJ1-2; D remains ambiguous. V lost 0 bases and J lost 4, with 13 bases in between. The CDR3 runs 15 residues. CDR1 SGHNT and CDR2 YYREEE come from the germline V gene (reference sequence). This CDR3 is CASSLDSPRLYGYTF. Here the CDR3 DNA reads TGTGCCAGCAGCTTGGACAGCCCGCGCCTCTATGGCTACACCTTC.

The chain employs TRBV19 and TRBJ2-3, with D perhaps matching TRBD1 (5 bases). The CDR3 has 15 residues. V was trimmed by 9 bases and J by 0 bases, leaving 16 bases between them. Germline lookup yields CDR1 LNHDA and CDR2 SQIVND (reference sequence). As DNA, the CDR3 is TGTGCCAGCACTGACAGAGCAACTAGCACAGATACGCAGTATTTT. This gives the protein CASTDRATSTDTQYF.

The chain employs TRBV5-1 and TRBJ2-7, with a weak D call TRBD1 (5 bases). Germline V gene sequence: CDR1 SGHRS, CDR2 YFSETQ. There are 14 residues in the CDR3. V was clipped by 5 bases and J by 2 bases, with 14 bases between them. The CDR3 nucleotides read TGCGCCAGCAGAACAGGTTACAGAACCTACGAGCAGTACTTC. This encodes CASRTGYRTYEQYF.

This sequence joins TRBV7-2 and TRBJ1-2; D is possibly TRBD1 (6 bases). Germline lookup yields CDR1 SGHTA and CDR2 FQGNSA. V lost 1 base to trimming and J lost 4 bases, with 13 bases between them. The CDR3 totals 15 residues. The CDR3 bases are TGTGCCAGCAGCTTAGATCACAGGGCCCCCTATGGCTACACCTTC. Its translation: CASSLDHRAPYGYTF. The full variable domain, with the rest looked up from reference TRBV7-2 and TRBJ1-2, is GAGVSQSPSNKVTEKGKDVELRCDPISGHTALYWYRQSLGQGLEFLIYFQGNSAPDKSGLPSDRFSAERTGGSVSTLTIQRTQQEDSAVYLCASSLDHRAPYGYTFGSGTRLTVV.

This clone was seen only once. CDR3 residues: CASSLHHGTNEQYF. In DNA, the CDR3 is TGTGCCAGCAGCTTGCACCATGGGACAAACGAGCAGTACTTC. The rearrangement links TRBV7-9 to TRBJ2-7, with D possibly matching TRBD1 (6 bases). The CDR3 runs 14 residues. Trimming pared 3 bases from V and 5 bases from J, leaving 14 bases between. Germline V lookup: CDR1 SEHNR, CDR2 FQNEAQ (reference sequence).

The chain uses TRBV5-1 and TRBJ2-7, with 14 bases fitting TRBD2. J lost 4 bases, V lost 3 bases, and 6 bases had no gene match. The CDR3 contains 16 residues. Germline V lookup: CDR1 SGHRS, CDR2 YFSETQ. As DNA, the CDR3 is TGCGCCAGCAGCTACGGGACTAGCGGGAGTAGATACGAGCAGTACTTC. This encodes CASSYGTSGSRYEQYF.

A few counts support this clone. This chain uses TRBV5-8 with TRBJ1-4, with 11 bases aligning to TRBD1. Germline CDR1 SGHTS, CDR2 YDEGEE. With 3 bases clipped from V and 6 bases from J, the junction kept 10 bases outside the gene matches. The CDR3 sequence is 17 residues long. For the CDR3, the DNA is TGTGCCAGCAGCTCGGACAGGGGGCGGGGGTTGGATGAAAAACTGTTTTTT. The encoded protein is CASSSDRGRGLDEKLFF.